The 15 T cell receptor beta chains reported below all come from one sample, sequenced in a study of neurological immune-mediated disorders. TCRdb redid the calling of the 5' RACE reads with MiXCR, one entry per CDR3 protein. The data hold under 90,000 distinct CDR3 sequences, with roughly 3.5% observed a single time. The sequencing sample was made of PBMCs. The receptors were sampled from a woman in her 50s with multiple sclerosis.

This clonotype showed up many times. The gene calls are TRBV20-1 and TRBJ2-7; tentative D call: TRBD1 (6 bases). Germline CDR1 and CDR2: DFQATT and SNEGSKA (reference sequence). V lost 3 bases to trimming and J lost 6 bases, with 9 bases between them. This CDR3 spans 11 amino acids. The CDR3 nucleotides read TGCAGTGCTAGTTGGGGGCGCGAGCAGTACTTC. It translates to CSASWGREQYF.

This clonotype was counted at least ten times. The chain couples TRBV6-6 to TRBJ1-5; D unclear. V lost 7 bases and J lost 0, with 13 bases in between. CDR3 size: 15 residues. CDR1 and CDR2 (germline): MNHNY, SVGAGI (reference sequence). CDR3 DNA: TGTGCCAGCACCACACCCCTCGTTAGCAATCAGCCCCAGCATTTT. Translating gives CASTTPLVSNQPQHF.

This clonotype was observed at least ten times. V gene TRBV4-3 combines with J gene TRBJ1-3; a weak D match, TRBD1 (6 bases). The CDR3 spans 13 residues. The germline V and J ends were trimmed by 3 bases and 8 bases, with 11 bases remaining between them. CDR1 is LGHNA and CDR2 is YSLEER in the germline V gene. The CDR3 loop reads CASSQTRGYTIYF. CDR3 coding DNA: TGCGCCAGCAGCCAGACCAGGGGATACACCATATATTTT.

This clonotype was picked up many times. The rearrangement uses TRBV12-3 or TRBV12-4 and TRBJ2-7; D is uncertain. With 5 bases removed from V and 6 bases from J, the gap between germline ends came to 14 bases. The CDR3 consists of 13 residues. CDR3 sequence (DNA): TGTGCCAGCAGTCTCCCTAATTCCCCCGAGCAGTACTTC. Translating gives CASSLPNSPEQYF.

This clonotype appeared many times. The chain links TRBV5-6 to TRBJ2-1; D perhaps matches TRBD1 (5 bases). CDR3 length equals 17 residues. Germline-derived CDR1 and CDR2 are SGHDT and YYEEEE. Deletions cut 4 bases from V and 0 bases from J, with 17 bases between. Written as DNA, the CDR3 is TGTGCCAGCAGCCCCCTTATTGAGCAGGGCTCCTACAATGAGCAGTTCTTC. Residues: CASSPLIEQGSYNEQFF.

This clonotype was observed many times. The chain carries TRBV7-2 and TRBJ2-3, with 12 bases that match TRBD2. Germline-derived CDR1 and CDR2 are SGHTA and FQGNSA. The ends lost 1 base at V and 7 bases at J; junction bases unmatched: 9. The CDR3 length is 17 residues. The CDR3 reads CASSLGLLAGGSNTQYF. The CDR3 region has the DNA TGTGCCAGCAGCTTAGGCCTACTAGCGGGGGGTTCCAATACGCAGTATTTT.

The sample holds many counts of this clonotype. V usage is TRBV6-6 and J usage is TRBJ2-5; D uncertain. CDR1 is MNHNY and CDR2 is SVGAGI in the germline V gene (reference sequence). The CDR3 sequence is 13 residues long. Trimming removed 0 bases from V and 5 bases from J, with 7 bases in between. In DNA form, the CDR3 reads TGTGCCAGCAGTTACTCAAGTGAGGAGACCCAGTACTTC. Translating it yields CASSYSSEETQYF.

This clonotype appeared many times. The genes are TRBV12-3 or TRBV12-4 and TRBJ1-3; D remains unclear. CDR3 length: 15 residues. V lost 6 bases and J 0 bases, leaving 12 bases between the germline ends. The CDR3 region has the DNA TGTGCCAGCAGACTTAGGGAGAGCTCTGGAAACACCATATATTTT. Amino acids: CASRLRESSGNTIYF.

This clonotype has a count of ten or more. The DNA of the CDR3 is TGTGCCAGCAGCTCCACCCTGGACAAGAACACTGAAGCTTTCTTT. The encoded protein is CASSSTLDKNTEAFF. The chain couples TRBV7-6 to TRBJ1-1; tentatively, D is TRBD1 (5 bases). The germline V gene has CDR1 SGHVS and CDR2 FNYEAQ. The V gene lost 4 bases and the J gene lost 1 base, with 13 bases spanning the gap. This CDR3 has 15 amino acids.

The sample holds many counts of this clonotype. The chain uses TRBV20-1 and TRBJ1-2, with D possibly TRBD1 on 5 matching bases. There are 11 residues in the CDR3. Trimming pared 6 bases from V and 8 bases from J, leaving 13 bases between. The germline gives CDR1 DFQATT, CDR2 SNEGSKA (reference sequence). CDR3 DNA: TGCAGTGCGAGAACGGACACCGGCTACACCTTC. The encoded protein is CSARTDTGYTF.

This clonotype was seen repeatedly, ten times or more. The V call is TRBV12-3 or TRBV12-4, the J call TRBJ1-4; a possible D gene is TRBD1 (5 bases). The CDR3 consists of 15 residues. Trimming cost V 2 bases and J 5 bases, with 12 bases left between them. CDR3 sequence: CASSLRFGGNEKLFF. The DNA for the CDR3 is TGTGCCAGCAGTTTACGTTTCGGGGGGAATGAAAAACTGTTTTTT.

This clonotype was detected ten times or more. The chain uses TRBV14 and TRBJ2-7; D may be TRBD2 (6 bases). Germline values: CDR1 SGHDN, CDR2 FVKESK. This CDR3 has 14 amino acids. Trimming pared 1 base from V and 7 bases from J, leaving 14 bases between. The CDR3 DNA reads as TGTGCCAGCAGCCAAGGCCCGGGGGTCGGGGAGCAGTACTTC. This translates into CASSQGPGVGEQYF. Complete variable domain (other parts from reference TRBV14 and TRBJ2-7): EAGVTQFPSHSVIEKGQTVTLRCDPISGHDNLYWYRRVMGKEIKFLLHFVKESKQDESGMPNNRFLAERTGGTYSTLKVQPAELEDSGVYFCASSQGPGVGEQYFGPGTRLTVT.

In regard to this clonotype: A much larger clone is a single base away; this may be a read error. The chain joins TRBV7-2 to TRBJ1-2; a possible D gene is TRBD1 (5 bases). The CDR3 consists of 15 residues. Germline V CDR1 and CDR2: SGHTA, FQGNSA. V lost 5 bases and J lost 2, with 15 bases in between. The CDR3, as DNA: TGTGCCAGCAGCCCGCGGGGAGGGGAAAACTATGGCTACACCTTC. This codes for CASSPRGGENYGYTF.

This clonotype occurred many times. The rearrangement joins TRBV7-8 to TRBJ1-2; a weak D match, TRBD1 (5 bases). The CDR3 extends over 15 amino acids. The ends were cut back, 4 bases at V and 7 bases at J, with 19 bases in the middle. CDR1 is SGHVS and CDR2 is FQNEAQ in the germline V gene. CDR3 protein: CASSSGTGVGGGYTF. CDR3 in DNA: TGTGCCAGCAGCTCCGGGACGGGGGTCGGGGGTGGCTACACCTTC.

This clonotype was recorded at least ten times. The chain recombines TRBV5-5 with TRBJ1-2; D gene uncertain. Germline V gene data show CDR1 as SGHKS and CDR2 as YYEKEE (reference sequence). The CDR3 consists of 15 residues. V dropped 4 bases and J dropped 0 bases, with 13 bases sitting between them. The CDR3 loop reads CASSESGSANYGYTF. CDR3 DNA: TGTGCCAGCAGCGAGAGTGGGTCAGCTAACTATGGCTACACCTTC.